Sequencing of this T cell receptor beta chain was carried out in a study of cytomegalovirus exposure and HLA in healthy donors. Turning to this clone: Other DNA variants within this sample encode the same CDR3.

Germline CDR1 KGHSH, CDR2 LQKENI. This CDR3 spans 12 amino acids. V was shortened by 6 bases and J by 0 bases, with 6 bases between the two germline ends. The PCR employed 60 Vbeta primers together with 13 Jbeta primers. Repertoires were generated with immunoSEQ multiplex PCR, while TCRdb's copy carries only in-frame clones and drops some. The sample has some 120,000 clones, less than 70% seen once. The specimen sequenced was PBMCs. The TCR comes from a woman aged 25-40 years in good health and CMV-seronegative. This rearrangement joins TRBV18 to TRBJ2-7; unclear D gene. The CDR3 sequence: CASSPSSYEQYF. CDR3 coding DNA: TGTGCCAGCTCGCCGAGCTCCTACGAGCAGTACTTC.